This record looks at one TCR beta chain sequence and its context. Its specificity is not known. The culture ran for roughly 10 days before CD4+ T cells were isolated. According to the study, vaccine recipients showed no prior SARS-CoV-2 infection and negative nucleocapsid antibodies. TCRdb keeps only in-frame clones here, not all; method: immunoSEQ multiplex PCR. This table has 70,000 to 75,000 clones, approximately 80% appearing once. The record originates from a study of vaccination effects on CD4 cells after COVID-19. Study details: Antigen-specific CD4+ T cells were expanded (with viral peptide pools) by the ViraFEST assay ahead of sequencing. General observations from the study: Marked contraction was observed in infection-induced and vaccine-induced clones late after vaccination.

Germline values: CDR1 KGHDR, CDR2 SFDVKD. Trimming shortened V by 1 base and J by 4 bases, and 6 bases separated the two germline ends. The CDR3 length is 14 residues. The sequencing here drew on CD4+ T cells from PBMCs cultured without peptide, taken before COVID-19 vaccination. This receptor was obtained from a human donor who received a COVID-19 vaccine. The chain employs TRBV24-1 and TRBJ2-2; D remains unclear. The CDR3 here is CATSDLFATGELFF. Written as DNA, the CDR3 is TGTGCCACCAGTGATTTATTTGCCACCGGGGAGCTGTTTTTT.